A single TCR beta chain is shown here with its context. This sample is drawn from a study of blood T cell repertoires in COVID-19. About the study: The study drew acute and convalescent COVID-19 samples from the United States, Italy and Spain. T cells, B-cell-depleted T cells, or PBMCs supplied cDNA or gDNA.

As handled by the study authors: Amplified reference gene primers provided the basis for estimating nucleated cell counts. Sequencing was performed with immunoSEQ multiplex PCR; in TCRdb, only in-frame clones are kept and a portion is missing. V and J calls and clone size are as listed in that table; D and trimming were resolved from the DNA. This sample has hundreds of thousands of clones, with about 88% found just once. Germline V CDR1 and CDR2: WSHSY, SAAADI. The CDR3 extends over 15 amino acids. J lost 5 bases, V lost 3 bases, and 5 bases had no gene match. Recruits, aged about 18 to 90 years, lived in 24 US areas.

This TCR was sampled from a woman aged 45-65 years who had recovered from COVID-19. The V gene is TRBV10-2, the J gene TRBJ1-1, with 11 nucleotides matching TRBD1. Sample: PBMCs or T cells enriched from blood (not recorded which). Written as DNA, the CDR3 is TGCGCCAGCAGTGAATTGGACAGGGGGCGGACTGAAGCTTTCTTT. It is translated as CASSELDRGRTEAFF.